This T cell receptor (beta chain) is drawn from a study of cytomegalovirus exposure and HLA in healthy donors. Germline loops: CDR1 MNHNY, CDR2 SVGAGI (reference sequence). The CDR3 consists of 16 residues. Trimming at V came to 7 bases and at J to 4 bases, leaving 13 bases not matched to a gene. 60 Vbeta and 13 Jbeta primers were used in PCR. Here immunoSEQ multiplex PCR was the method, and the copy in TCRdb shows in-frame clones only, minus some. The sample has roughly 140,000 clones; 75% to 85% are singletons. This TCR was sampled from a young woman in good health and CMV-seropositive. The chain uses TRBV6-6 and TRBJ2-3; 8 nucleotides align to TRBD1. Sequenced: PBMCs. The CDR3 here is CASIHGTGGRADTQYF. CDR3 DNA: TGTGCCAGCATTCACGGAACAGGGGGACGGGCAGATACGCAGTATTTT.